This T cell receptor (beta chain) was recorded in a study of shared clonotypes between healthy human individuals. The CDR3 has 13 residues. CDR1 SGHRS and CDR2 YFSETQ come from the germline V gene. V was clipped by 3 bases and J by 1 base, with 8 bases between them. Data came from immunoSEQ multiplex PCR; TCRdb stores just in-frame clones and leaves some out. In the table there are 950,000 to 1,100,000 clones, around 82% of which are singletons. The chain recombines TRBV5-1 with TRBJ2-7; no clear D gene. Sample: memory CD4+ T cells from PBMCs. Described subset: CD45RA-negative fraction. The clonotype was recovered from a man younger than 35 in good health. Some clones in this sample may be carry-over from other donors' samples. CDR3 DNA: TGCGCCAGCAGCTCTCAAACTTCCTACGAGCAGTACTTC. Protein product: CASSSQTSYEQYF.